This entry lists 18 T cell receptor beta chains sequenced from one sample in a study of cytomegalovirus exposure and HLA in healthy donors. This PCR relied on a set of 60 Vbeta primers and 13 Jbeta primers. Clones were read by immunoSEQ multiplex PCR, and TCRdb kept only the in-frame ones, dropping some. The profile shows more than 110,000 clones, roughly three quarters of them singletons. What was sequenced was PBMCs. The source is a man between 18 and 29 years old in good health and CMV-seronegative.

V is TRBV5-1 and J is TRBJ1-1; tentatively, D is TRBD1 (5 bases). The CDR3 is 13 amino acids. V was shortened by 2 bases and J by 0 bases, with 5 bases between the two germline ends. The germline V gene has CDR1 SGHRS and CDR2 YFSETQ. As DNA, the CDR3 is TGCGCCAGCAGCTTCAGGGTGAACACTGAAGCTTTCTTT. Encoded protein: CASSFRVNTEAFF.

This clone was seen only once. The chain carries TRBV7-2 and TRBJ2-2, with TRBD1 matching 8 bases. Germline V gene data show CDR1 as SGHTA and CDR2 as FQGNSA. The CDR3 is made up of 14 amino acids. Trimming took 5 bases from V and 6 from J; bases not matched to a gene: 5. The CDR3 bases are TGTGCCAGCAGCCGGAGGACAGGGCCCGGGGAGCTGTTTTTT. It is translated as CASSRRTGPGELFF.

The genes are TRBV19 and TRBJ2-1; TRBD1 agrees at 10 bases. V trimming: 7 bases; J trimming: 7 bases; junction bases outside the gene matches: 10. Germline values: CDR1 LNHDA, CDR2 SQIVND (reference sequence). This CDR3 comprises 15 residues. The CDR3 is CASTIKTGGWNEQFF. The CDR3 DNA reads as TGTGCCAGTACCATAAAGACAGGGGGCTGGAATGAGCAGTTCTTC.

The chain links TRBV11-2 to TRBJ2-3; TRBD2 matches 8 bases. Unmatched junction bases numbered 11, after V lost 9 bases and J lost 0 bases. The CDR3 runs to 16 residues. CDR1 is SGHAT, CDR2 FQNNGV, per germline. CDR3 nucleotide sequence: TGTGCCAGTGGAGAAGGAAGCGGGAGTAGCACAGATACGCAGTATTTT. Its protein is CASGEGSGSSTDTQYF.

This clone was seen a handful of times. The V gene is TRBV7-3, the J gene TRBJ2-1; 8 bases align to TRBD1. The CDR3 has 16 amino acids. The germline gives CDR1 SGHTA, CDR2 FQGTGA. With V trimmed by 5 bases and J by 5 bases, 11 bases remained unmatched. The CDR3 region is CASSPHPDRDNNEQFF. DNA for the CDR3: TGTGCCAGCAGCCCCCACCCGGACAGGGATAACAATGAGCAGTTCTTC.

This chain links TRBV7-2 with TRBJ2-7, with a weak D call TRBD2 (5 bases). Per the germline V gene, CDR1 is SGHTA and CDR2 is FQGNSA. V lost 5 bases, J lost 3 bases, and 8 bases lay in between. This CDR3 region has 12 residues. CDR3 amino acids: CASSLDFYEQYF. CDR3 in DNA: TGTGCCAGCAGCCTGGACTTCTACGAGCAGTACTTC. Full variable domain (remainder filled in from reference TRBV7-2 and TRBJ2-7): GAGVSQSPSNKVTEKGKDVELRCDPISGHTALYWYRQSLGQGLEFLIYFQGNSAPDKSGLPSDRFSAERTGGSVSTLTIQRTQQEDSAVYLCASSLDFYEQYFGPGTRLTVT.

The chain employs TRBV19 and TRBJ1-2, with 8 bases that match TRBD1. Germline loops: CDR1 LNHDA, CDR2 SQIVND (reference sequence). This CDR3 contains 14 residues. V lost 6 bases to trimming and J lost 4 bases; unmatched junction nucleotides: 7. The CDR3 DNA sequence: TGTGCCAGTAGCCGACAGGGGACGGTCTATGGCTACACCTTC. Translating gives CASSRQGTVYGYTF. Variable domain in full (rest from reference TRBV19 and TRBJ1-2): DGGITQSPKYLFRKEGQNVTLSCEQNLNHDAMYWYRQDPGQGLRLIYYSQIVNDFQKGDIAEGYSVSREKKESFPLTVTSAQKNPTAFYLCASSRQGTVYGYTFGSGTRLTVV.

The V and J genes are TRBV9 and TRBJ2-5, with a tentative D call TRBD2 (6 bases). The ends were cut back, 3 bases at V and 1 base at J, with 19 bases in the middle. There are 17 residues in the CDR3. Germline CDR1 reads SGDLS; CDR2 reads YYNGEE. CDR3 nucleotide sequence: TGTGCCAGCAGCGCGACAGTGGGGGGAAGGGCCCAAGAGACCCAGTACTTC. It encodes CASSATVGGRAQETQYF.

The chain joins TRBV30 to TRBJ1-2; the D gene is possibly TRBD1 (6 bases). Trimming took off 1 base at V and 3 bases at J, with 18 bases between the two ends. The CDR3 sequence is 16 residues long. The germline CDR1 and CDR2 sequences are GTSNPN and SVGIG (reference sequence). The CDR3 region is CAWSAGGGGLDYGYTF. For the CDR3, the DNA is TGTGCCTGGAGTGCGGGGGGCGGCGGACTGGACTATGGCTACACCTTC.

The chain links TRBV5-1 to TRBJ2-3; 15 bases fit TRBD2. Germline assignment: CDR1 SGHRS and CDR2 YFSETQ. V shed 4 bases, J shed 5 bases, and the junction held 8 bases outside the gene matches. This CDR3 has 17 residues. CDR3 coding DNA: TGCGCCAGCAGCGCTTGGACTAGCGGGGGGGCACAAGATACGCAGTATTTT. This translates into CASSAWTSGGAQDTQYF. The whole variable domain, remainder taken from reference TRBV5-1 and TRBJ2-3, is KAGVTQTPRYLIKTRGQQVTLSCSPISGHRSVSWYQQTPGQGLQFLFEYFSETQRNKGNFPGRFSGRQFSNSRSEMNVSTLELGDSALYLCASSAWTSGGAQDTQYFGPGTRLTVL.

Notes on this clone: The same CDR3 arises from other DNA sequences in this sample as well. The CDR3, as DNA: TGCGCCAGCACCCGACAGGGTGGGGGCACAGATACGCAGTATTTT. This translates into CASTRQGGGTDTQYF. The gene calls are TRBV5-1 and TRBJ2-3; 7 nucleotides line up with TRBD1. The CDR3 runs 15 residues. J lost 1 base, V lost 6 bases, and 8 bases had no gene match. CDR1 and CDR2 (germline): SGHRS, YFSETQ.

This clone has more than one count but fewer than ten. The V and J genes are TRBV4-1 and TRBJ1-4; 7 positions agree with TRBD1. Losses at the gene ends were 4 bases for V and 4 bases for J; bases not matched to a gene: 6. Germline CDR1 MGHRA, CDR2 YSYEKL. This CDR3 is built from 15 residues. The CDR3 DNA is TGCGCCAGCAGCCCGTCCGGGACAGTTAATGAAAAACTGTTTTTT. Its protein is CASSPSGTVNEKLFF.

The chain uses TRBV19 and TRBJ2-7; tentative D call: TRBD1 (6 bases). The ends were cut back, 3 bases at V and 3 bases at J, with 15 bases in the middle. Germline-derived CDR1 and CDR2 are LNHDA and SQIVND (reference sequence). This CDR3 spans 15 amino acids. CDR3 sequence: CASSILYGQNYEQYF. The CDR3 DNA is TGTGCCAGTAGTATCTTGTACGGACAGAACTACGAGCAGTACTTC.

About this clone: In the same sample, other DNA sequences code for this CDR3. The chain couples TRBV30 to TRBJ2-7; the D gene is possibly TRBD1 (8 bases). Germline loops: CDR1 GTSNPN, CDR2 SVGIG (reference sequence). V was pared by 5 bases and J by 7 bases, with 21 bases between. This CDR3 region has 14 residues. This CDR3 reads CAWVKNQQGGEQYF. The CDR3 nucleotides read TGTGCCTGGGTTAAAAATCAACAGGGGGGGGAGCAGTACTTC.

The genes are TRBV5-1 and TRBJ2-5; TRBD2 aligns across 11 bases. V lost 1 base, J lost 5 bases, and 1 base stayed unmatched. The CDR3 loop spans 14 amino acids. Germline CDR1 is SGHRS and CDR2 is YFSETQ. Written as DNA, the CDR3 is TGCGCCAGCAGCTTGATAGCGGGGGGGGAGACCCAGTACTTC. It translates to CASSLIAGGETQYF.

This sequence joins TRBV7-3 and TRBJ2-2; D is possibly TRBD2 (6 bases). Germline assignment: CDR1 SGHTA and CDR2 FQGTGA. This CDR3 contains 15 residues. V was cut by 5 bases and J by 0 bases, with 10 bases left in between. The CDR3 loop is CASSQGLANTGELFF. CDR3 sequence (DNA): TGTGCCAGCAGCCAGGGACTCGCGAACACCGGGGAGCTGTTTTTT.

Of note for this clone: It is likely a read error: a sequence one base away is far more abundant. In DNA, the CDR3 is TGTGCCAGCACCCTACGACAGGGGGTCAACACAGATACGCAGTATTTT. It yields the protein CASTLRQGVNTDTQYF. The chain links TRBV13 to TRBJ2-3, with 9 positions matching TRBD1. The CDR3 has 16 amino acids. With V trimmed by 7 bases and J by 2 bases, 10 bases remained unmatched. Germline V CDR1 and CDR2: PRHDT, FYEKMQ (reference sequence).

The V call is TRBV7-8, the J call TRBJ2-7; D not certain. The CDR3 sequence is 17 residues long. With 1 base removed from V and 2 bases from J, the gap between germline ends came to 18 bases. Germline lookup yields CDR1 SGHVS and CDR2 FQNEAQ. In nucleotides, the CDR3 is TGTGCCAGCAGCTTAGGGTTCGATGCAGTATCCGCCTACGAGCAGTACTTC. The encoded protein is CASSLGFDAVSAYEQYF.